This entry features one T cell receptor (beta chain) sequence. Its target is unknown. Per germline, CDR1 MNHEY and CDR2 SVGAGI. This CDR3 comprises 13 residues. Those who donated were healthy bone marrow donors. Unrecorded immune exposure was likely among donors, who were nominally healthy when sampled. It was with 60 Vbeta and 13 Jbeta primers that the PCR ran. Profiling relied on immunoSEQ multiplex PCR, and the TCRdb table lists in-frame clones only, not all of them. The sample lists 150,000 to 200,000 clones; 79% were seen once. The data stem from a study of cytomegalovirus exposure and HLA in healthy donors. Study conclusions and caveats: Rarity characterized most TCR sequences, yet some public TCRs appeared in many donors.

This receptor was obtained from a woman aged 50 to 60 in good health and CMV-seronegative. This chain uses TRBV6-5 with TRBJ2-5, with 11 positions matching TRBD2. The sample consisted of PBMCs. The CDR3 coding sequence is TGTGTAGCCGGGACTAGCGGAAGAGAGACCCAGTACTTC. Translating gives CVAGTSGRETQYF.